This T cell receptor (beta chain) was observed in a study of T-cell reconstitution after alpha-beta-depleted transplantation in children. This clonotype was detected ten times or more. Unique molecular identifiers were built into the TCRbeta library. TCRdb called the PCR reads again in MiXCR, with one record for every CDR3 protein. The table includes more than 150,000 distinct CDR3 sequences, approximately 15% detected once. CDR3 length: 14 residues. CDR1 is SGHAT and CDR2 is FQNNGV in the germline V gene. Trimming removed 5 bases at V and 2 bases at J, with 11 bases between. The chain couples TRBV11-2 to TRBJ2-3, with no clear D. Sequences were derived from PBMCs from the stem cell graft donor, sampled from the stem cell graft. The receptor comes from a human donor who donated a stem cell graft to a child with acute lymphoblastic leukemia. The CDR3 nucleotides read TGTGCCAGCAGCGCAGACCTAATCACAGATACGCAGTATTTT. The encoded protein is CASSADLITDTQYF. Full variable domain (rest looked up from reference TRBV11-2 and TRBJ2-3): EAGVAQSPRYKIIEKRQSVAFWCNPISGHATLYWYQQILGQGPKLLIQFQNNGVVDDSQLPKDRFSAERLKGVDSTLKIQPAKLEDSAVYLCASSADLITDTQYFGPGTRLTVL.